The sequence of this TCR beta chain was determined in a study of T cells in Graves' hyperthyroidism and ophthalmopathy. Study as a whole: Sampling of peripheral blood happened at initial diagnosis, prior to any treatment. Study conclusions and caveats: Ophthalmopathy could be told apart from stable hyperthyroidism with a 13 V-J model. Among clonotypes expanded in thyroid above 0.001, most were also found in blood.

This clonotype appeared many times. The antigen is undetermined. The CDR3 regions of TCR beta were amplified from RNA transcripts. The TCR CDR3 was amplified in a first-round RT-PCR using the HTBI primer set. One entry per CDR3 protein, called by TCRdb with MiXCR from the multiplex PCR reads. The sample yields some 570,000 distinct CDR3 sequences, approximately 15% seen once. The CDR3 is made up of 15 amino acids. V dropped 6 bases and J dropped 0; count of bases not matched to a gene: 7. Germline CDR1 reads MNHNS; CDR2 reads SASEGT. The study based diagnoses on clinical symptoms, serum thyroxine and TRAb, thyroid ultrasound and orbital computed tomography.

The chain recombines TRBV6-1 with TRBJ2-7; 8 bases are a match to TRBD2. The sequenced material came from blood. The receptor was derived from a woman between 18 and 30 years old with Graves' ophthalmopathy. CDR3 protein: CASRHTSGSSYEQYF. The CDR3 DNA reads TGTGCCAGCAGACATACTAGCGGTTCCTCCTACGAGCAGTACTTC.